This TCR beta chain was profiled in a study of T cells after yellow fever vaccination. One entry per CDR3 protein results from TCRdb running MiXCR on the 5' RACE reads. Here the sample spans 150,000 or so distinct CDR3 sequences, under 8% being singletons. At least ten counts were recorded for this clonotype. CDR3 length: 14 amino acids. V was clipped by 6 bases and J by 3 bases; unmatched bases: 5. Looked up from germline, CDR1 is ENHRY and CDR2 is SYGVKD. The V and J genes are TRBV10-3 and TRBJ2-1; 7 bases line up with TRBD2. The source material was CD4+ T cells sorted from PBMCs, sampled 10 days after the yellow fever booster vaccination. The receptor comes from a man aged 25-40 years who received the YFV17D yellow fever vaccine. The CDR3 is CAIRGEGRYNEQFF. CDR3 DNA: TGTGCCATCAGGGGGGAGGGCCGCTACAATGAGCAGTTCTTC.